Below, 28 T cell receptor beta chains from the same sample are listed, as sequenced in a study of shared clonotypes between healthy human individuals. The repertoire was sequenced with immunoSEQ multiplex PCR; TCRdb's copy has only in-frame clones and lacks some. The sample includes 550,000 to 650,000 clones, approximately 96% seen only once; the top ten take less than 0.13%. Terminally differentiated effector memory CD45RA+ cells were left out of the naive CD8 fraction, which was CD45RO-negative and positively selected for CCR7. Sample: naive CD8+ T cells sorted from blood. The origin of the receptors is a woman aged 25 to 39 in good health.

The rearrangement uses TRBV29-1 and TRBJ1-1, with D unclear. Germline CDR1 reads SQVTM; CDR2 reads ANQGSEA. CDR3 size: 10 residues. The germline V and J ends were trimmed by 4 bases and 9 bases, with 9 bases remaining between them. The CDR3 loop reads CSVGLPQAFF. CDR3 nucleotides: TGCAGCGTTGGTTTGCCGCAAGCTTTCTTT. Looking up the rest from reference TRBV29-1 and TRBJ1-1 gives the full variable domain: SAVISQKPSRDICQRGTSLTIQCQVDSQVTMMFWYRQQPGQSLTLIATANQGSEATYESGFVIDKFPISRPNLTFSTLTVSNMSPEDSSIYLCSVGLPQAFFGQGTRLTVV.

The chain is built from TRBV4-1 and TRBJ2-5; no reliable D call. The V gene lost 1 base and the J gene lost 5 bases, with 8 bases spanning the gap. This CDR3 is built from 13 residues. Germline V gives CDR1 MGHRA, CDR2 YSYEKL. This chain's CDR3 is CASSQGVFETQYF. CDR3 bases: TGCGCCAGCAGCCAAGGGGTTTTTGAGACCCAGTACTTC.

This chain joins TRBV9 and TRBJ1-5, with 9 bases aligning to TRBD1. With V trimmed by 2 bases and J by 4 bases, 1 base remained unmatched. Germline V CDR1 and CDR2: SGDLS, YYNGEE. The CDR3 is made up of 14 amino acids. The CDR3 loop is CASSVGQGNQPQHF. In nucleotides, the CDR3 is TGTGCCAGCAGCGTTGGACAGGGGAATCAGCCCCAGCATTTT.

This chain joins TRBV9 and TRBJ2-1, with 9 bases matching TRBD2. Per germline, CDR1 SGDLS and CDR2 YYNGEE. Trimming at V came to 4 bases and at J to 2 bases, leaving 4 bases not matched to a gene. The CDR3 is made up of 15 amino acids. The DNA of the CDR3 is TGTGCCAGCAGCATAACTAGCGGGCCCTACAATGAGCAGTTCTTC. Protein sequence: CASSITSGPYNEQFF.

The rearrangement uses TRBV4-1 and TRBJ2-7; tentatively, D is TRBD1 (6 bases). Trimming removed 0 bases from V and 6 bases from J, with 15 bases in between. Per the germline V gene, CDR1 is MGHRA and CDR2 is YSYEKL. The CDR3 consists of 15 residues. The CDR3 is CASSQEGGERAEQYF. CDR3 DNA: TGCGCCAGCAGCCAAGAAGGGGGAGAGCGAGCCGAGCAGTACTTC.

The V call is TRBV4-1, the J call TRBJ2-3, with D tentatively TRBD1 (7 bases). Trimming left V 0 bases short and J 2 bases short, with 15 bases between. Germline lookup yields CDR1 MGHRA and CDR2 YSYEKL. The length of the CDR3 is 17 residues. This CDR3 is CASSQEGGTVLTDTQYF. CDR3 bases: TGCGCCAGCAGCCAAGAAGGGGGGACAGTACTCACAGATACGCAGTATTTT.

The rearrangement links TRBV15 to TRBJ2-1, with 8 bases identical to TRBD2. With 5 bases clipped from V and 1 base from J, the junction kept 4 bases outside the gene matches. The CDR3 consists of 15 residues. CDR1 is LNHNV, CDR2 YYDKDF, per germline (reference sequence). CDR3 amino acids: CATSGLALSYNEQFF. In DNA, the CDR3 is TGTGCCACCAGCGGACTAGCCTTATCCTACAATGAGCAGTTCTTC.

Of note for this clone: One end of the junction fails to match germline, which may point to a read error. The CDR3 DNA sequence: TGTGCCAGCAGCGAAGGGACAGGGGCGCACTTC. Amino acids: CASSEGTGAHF. The chain has TRBV5-6 and TRBJ2-5, with 10 bases identical to TRBD1. Per the germline V gene, CDR1 is SGHDT and CDR2 is YYEEEE. The CDR3 extends over 11 amino acids.

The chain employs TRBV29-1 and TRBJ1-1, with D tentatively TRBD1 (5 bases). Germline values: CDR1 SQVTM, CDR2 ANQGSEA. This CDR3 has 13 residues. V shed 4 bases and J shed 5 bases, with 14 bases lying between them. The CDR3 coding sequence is TGCAGCGTTGTGTCAGGAAGACAGACTGAAGCTTTCTTT. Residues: CSVVSGRQTEAFF.

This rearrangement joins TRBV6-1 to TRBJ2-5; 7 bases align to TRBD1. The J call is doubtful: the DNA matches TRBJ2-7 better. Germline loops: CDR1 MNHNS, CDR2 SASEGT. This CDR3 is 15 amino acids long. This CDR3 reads CASSAETGSNYEQYF. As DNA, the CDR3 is TGTGCCAGCAGTGCGGAGACAGGGAGTAACTACGAGCAGTACTTC.

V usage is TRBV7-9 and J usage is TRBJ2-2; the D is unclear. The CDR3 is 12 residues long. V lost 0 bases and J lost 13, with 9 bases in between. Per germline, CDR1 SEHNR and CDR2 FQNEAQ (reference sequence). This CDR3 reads CASSLAVEALFF. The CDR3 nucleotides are TGTGCCAGCAGCTTAGCTGTCGAGGCGCTGTTTTTT.

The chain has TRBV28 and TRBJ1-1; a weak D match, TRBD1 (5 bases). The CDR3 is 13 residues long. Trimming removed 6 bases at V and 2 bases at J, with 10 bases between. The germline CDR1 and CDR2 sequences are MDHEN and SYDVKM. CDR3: CASSYDSNTEAFF. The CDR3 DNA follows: TGTGCCAGCAGCTACGACAGTAACACTGAAGCTTTCTTT. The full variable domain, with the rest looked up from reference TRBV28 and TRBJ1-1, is DVKVTQSSRYLVKRTGEKVFLECVQDMDHENMFWYRQDPGLGLRLIYFSYDVKMKEKGDIPEGYSVSREKKERFSLILESASTNQTSMYLCASSYDSNTEAFFGQGTRLTVV.

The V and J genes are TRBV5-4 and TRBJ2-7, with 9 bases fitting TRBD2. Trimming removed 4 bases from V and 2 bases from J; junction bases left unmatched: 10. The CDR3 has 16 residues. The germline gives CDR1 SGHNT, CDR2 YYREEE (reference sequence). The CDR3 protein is CASSASGEVATYEQYF. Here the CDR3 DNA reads TGTGCCAGCAGCGCTAGCGGGGAGGTTGCCACCTACGAGCAGTACTTC.

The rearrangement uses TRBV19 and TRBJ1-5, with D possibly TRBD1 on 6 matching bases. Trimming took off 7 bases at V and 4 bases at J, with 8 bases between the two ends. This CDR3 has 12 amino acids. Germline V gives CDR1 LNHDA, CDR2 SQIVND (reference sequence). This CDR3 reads CASTQGNQPQHF. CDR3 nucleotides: TGTGCCAGTACACAGGGAAATCAGCCCCAGCATTTT.

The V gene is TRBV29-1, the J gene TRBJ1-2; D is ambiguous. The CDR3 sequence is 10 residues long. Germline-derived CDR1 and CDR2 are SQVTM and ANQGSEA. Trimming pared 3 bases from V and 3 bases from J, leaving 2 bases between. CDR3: CSVDDYGYTF. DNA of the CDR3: TGCAGCGTTGATGACTATGGCTACACCTTC.

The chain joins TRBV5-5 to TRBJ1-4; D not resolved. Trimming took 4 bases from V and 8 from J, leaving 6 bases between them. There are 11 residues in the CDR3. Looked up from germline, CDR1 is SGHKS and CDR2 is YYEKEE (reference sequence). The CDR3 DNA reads TGTGCCAGCAGCCGGACGGAAAAACTGTTTTTT. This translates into CASSRTEKLFF.

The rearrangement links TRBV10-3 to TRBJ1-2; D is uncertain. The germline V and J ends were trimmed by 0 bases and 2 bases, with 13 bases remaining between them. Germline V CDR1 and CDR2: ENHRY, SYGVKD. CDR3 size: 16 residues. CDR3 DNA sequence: TGTGCCATCAGTGAGTCGACCGTCACTGGGAACTATGGCTACACCTTC. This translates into CAISESTVTGNYGYTF.

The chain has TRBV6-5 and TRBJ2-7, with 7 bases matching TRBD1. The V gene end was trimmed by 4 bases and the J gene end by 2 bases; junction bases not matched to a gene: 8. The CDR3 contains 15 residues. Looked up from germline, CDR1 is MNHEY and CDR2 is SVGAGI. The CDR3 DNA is TGTGCCAGCAGTTTCTCCCCGACAGGGCCCTACGAGCAGTACTTC. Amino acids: CASSFSPTGPYEQYF.

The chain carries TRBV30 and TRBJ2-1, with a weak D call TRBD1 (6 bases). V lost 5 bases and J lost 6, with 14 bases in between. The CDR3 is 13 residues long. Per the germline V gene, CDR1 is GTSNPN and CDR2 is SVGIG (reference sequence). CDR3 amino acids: CAWLGTGPNEQFF. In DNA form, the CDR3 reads TGTGCCTGGCTGGGAACAGGGCCCAATGAGCAGTTCTTC.

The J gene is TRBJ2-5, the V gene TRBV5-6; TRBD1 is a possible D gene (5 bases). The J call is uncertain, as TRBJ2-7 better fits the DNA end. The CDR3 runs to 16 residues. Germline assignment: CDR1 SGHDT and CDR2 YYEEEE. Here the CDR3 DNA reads TGTGCCAGCAGCTTGGACCAAGGGGCGCGTCGGTACGAGCAGTACTTC. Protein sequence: CASSLDQGARRYEQYF.

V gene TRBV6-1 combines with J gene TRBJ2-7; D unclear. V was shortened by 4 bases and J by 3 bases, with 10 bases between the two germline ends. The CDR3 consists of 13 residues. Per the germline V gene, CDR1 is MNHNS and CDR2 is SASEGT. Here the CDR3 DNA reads TGTGCCAGCAGTGGTGGTAGTGGCTACGAGCAGTACTTC. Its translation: CASSGGSGYEQYF.

The CDR3 DNA reads TGTGCCAGCAGCGCCCCCCTTAGCGTCCCCGGGGAGCTGTTTTTT. Translation: CASSAPLSVPGELFF. The rearrangement uses TRBV9 and TRBJ2-2; a possible D gene is TRBD2 (5 bases). Germline CDR1 is SGDLS and CDR2 is YYNGEE. The CDR3 has 15 residues. V was clipped by 3 bases and J by 6 bases, with 15 bases between them. Full variable domain (outside the CDR3, taken from reference TRBV9 and TRBJ2-2): DSGVTQTPKHLITATGQRVTLRCSPRSGDLSVYWYQQSLDQGLQFLIQYYNGEERAKGNILERFSAQQFPDLHSELNLSSLELGDSALYFCASSAPLSVPGELFFGEGSRLTVL.

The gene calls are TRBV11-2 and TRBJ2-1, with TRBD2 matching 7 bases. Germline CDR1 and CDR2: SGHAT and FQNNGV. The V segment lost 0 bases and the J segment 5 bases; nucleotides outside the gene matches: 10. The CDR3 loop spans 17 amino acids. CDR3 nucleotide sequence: TGTGCCAGCAGCTTAGATCGAGTAGCGGGTTACCACAATGAGCAGTTCTTC. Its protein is CASSLDRVAGYHNEQFF.

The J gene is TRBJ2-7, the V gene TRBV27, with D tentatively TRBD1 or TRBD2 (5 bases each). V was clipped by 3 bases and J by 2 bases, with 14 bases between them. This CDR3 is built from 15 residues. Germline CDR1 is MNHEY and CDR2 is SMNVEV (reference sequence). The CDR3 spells CASSFPGTATYEQYF. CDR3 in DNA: TGTGCCAGCAGTTTCCCCGGGACGGCTACCTACGAGCAGTACTTC.

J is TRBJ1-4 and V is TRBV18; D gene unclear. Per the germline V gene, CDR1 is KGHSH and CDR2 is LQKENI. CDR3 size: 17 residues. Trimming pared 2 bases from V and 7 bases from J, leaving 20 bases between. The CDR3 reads CASSPSFTGMVSEKLFF. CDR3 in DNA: TGTGCCAGCTCACCATCATTCACTGGGATGGTTTCTGAAAAACTGTTTTTT.

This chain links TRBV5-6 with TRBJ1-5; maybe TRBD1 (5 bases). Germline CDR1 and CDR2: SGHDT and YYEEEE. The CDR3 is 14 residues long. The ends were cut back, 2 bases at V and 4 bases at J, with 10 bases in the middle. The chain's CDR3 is CASSFWGENQPQHF. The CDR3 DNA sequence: TGTGCCAGCAGCTTTTGGGGGGAGAATCAGCCCCAGCATTTT.

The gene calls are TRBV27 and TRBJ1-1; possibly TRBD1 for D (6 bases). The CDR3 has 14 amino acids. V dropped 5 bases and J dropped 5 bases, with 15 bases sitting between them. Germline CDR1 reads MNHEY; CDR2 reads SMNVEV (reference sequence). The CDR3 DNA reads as TGTGCCAGCAGTACAGACAGGTGGGGGACTGAAGCTTTCTTT. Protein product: CASSTDRWGTEAFF.

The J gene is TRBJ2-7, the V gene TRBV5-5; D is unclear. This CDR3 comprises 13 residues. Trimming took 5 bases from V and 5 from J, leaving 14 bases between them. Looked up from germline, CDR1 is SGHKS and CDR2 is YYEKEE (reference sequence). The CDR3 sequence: CASSWEVVHEQYF. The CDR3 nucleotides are TGTGCCAGCAGTTGGGAAGTCGTCCACGAGCAGTACTTC.